The T cell receptor beta chain under discussion was sequenced for a study of cytomegalovirus exposure and HLA in healthy donors. Study at large: In a later analysis, the 120 or so validation repertoires were reported to have used the same platform as the 650 to 800 first-cohort repertoires. Study-wide results and caveats: Cytomegalovirus-associated status was assigned to 150 to 200 TCR beta chains. First-cohort TCR clusters tended to co-occur in the 130 or so validation repertoires, a later analysis found.

The donors were in the approximately 120-subject validation cohort, distinct from the roughly 670-subject first cohort. In germline, CDR1 is GTSNPN, CDR2 SVGIG (reference sequence). The CDR3 has 15 residues. V lost 2 bases and J 5 bases, leaving 15 bases between the germline ends. With regard to this clone: What it binds is unknown.

The repertoire was sequenced with immunoSEQ multiplex PCR; TCRdb's copy has only in-frame clones and lacks some. The sample contains under 150,000 clones, 80% to 90% of which appear only once. The specimen sequenced was PBMCs. This receptor was taken from a woman in her twenties or thirties in good health and CMV-seronegative. The chain joins TRBV30 to TRBJ2-2; tentative D call: TRBD1 (5 bases). The CDR3: CAWSTWGSGTGELFF. Written as DNA, the CDR3 is TGTGCCTGGAGTACGTGGGGCTCCGGTACCGGGGAGCTGTTTTTT. Based on the CDR3 plus reference TRBV30 and TRBJ2-2, the full variable domain is SQTIHQWPATLVQPVGSPLSLECTVEGTSNPNLYWYRQAAGRGLQLLFYSVGIGQISSEVPQNLSASRPQDRQFILSSKKLLLSDSGFYLCAWSTWGSGTGELFFGEGSRLTVL.